One and the same sample provided the 19 T cell receptor beta chains below, sequenced in a study of cytomegalovirus exposure and HLA in healthy donors. Primers for the PCR totalled 60 Vbeta and 13 Jbeta. The method was immunoSEQ multiplex PCR; TCRdb's version includes in-frame clones alone and lacks a portion of them. The sample lists approximately 76,000 clones, 79% occurring once. The specimen sequenced was PBMCs. The receptors derive from a man aged 25-45 years in good health and CMV-seronegative.

This clone appeared once. The rearrangement links TRBV11-2 to TRBJ2-2; 9 positions match TRBD1. Per germline, CDR1 SGHAT and CDR2 FQNNGV. Trimming cost V 2 bases and J 7 bases; bases outside gene matches: 11. The length of the CDR3 is 17 residues. The CDR3 DNA reads TGTGCCAGCAGCTTACGACCGGGGACAGGGTCGATCGGGGAGCTGTTTTTT. Translating gives CASSLRPGTGSIGELFF.

The V call is TRBV4-1, the J call TRBJ1-1, with a weak D call TRBD1 (5 bases). V gave up 10 bases and J gave up 4 bases, with 22 bases separating them. Germline assignment: CDR1 MGHRA and CDR2 YSYEKL. The CDR3 spans 15 residues. The CDR3: CATPTKGLGLTEAFF. The CDR3 DNA follows: TGCGCCACCCCGACCAAGGGACTGGGGCTCACTGAAGCTTTCTTT.

This clone has just a few counts. The genes are TRBV10-3 and TRBJ1-3; maybe TRBD1 (6 bases). The V end was cut by 5 bases, the J end by 2 bases, with 10 bases between. Germline V lookup: CDR1 ENHRY, CDR2 SYGVKD. The CDR3 consists of 14 residues. The CDR3 coding sequence is TGTGCCATCAGTCGACAGGACCCTGGAAACACCATATATTTT. This encodes CAISRQDPGNTIYF.

This clone was seen just once. This chain joins TRBV9 and TRBJ2-7, with D possibly matching TRBD2 (6 bases). This CDR3 contains 14 residues. Between the trimmed V and J ends, which lost 3 bases and 3 bases, there was a span of 13 bases. CDR1 SGDLS and CDR2 YYNGEE come from the germline V gene. CDR3 nucleotides: TGTGCCAGCAGCGCTAGCGCCGATGTCTACGAGCAGTACTTC. Amino acids: CASSASADVYEQYF.

The rearrangement links TRBV7-9 to TRBJ2-1; 8 nucleotides agree with TRBD2. Germline loops: CDR1 SEHNR, CDR2 FQNEAQ (reference sequence). The CDR3 extends over 15 amino acids. J gave up 10 bases and V 7 bases, and 15 bases lay outside the gene matches. The CDR3 reads CASTSPSGRNAEQFF. In nucleotides, the CDR3 is TGTGCCAGCACCAGCCCCAGCGGGAGAAATGCCGAGCAGTTCTTC.

The CDR3 is CASSYSGGSTDTQYF. The CDR3 nucleotides read TGTGCCAGCAGTTACAGCGGCGGATCCACAGATACGCAGTATTTT. The V and J genes are TRBV6-5 and TRBJ2-3, with D tentatively TRBD2 (5 bases). Germline V gives CDR1 MNHEY, CDR2 SVGAGI. V lost 2 bases and J 2 bases, leaving 11 bases between the germline ends. This CDR3 has 15 amino acids.

The genes are TRBV6-1 and TRBJ1-6; D ambiguous. Germline V CDR1 and CDR2: MNHNS, SASEGT. This CDR3 contains 13 residues. With 5 bases removed from V and 7 bases from J, the gap between germline ends came to 9 bases. The DNA for the CDR3 is TGTGCCAGCAGTACGGGTCTGAATTCACCCCTCCACTTT. Amino acids: CASSTGLNSPLHF.

The sample holds a few counts of this clone. The chain carries TRBV5-1 and TRBJ1-3; D is ambiguous. The CDR3 has 13 residues. Per germline, CDR1 SGHRS and CDR2 YFSETQ. With 4 bases removed from V and 11 bases from J, the gap between germline ends came to 16 bases. The CDR3 loop is CASSPTSLDAIYF. The CDR3 DNA follows: TGCGCCAGCAGCCCGACATCGCTTGACGCCATATATTTT.

The chain has TRBV5-1 and TRBJ1-4; 10 bases align to TRBD1. CDR3 length equals 14 residues. CDR1 and CDR2 (germline): SGHRS, YFSETQ. The V and J ends lost 4 bases and 5 bases, in that order; junction bases with no gene match: 2. The CDR3 region is CASSPGQGNEKLFF. The CDR3 coding sequence is TGCGCCAGCAGCCCGGGACAGGGGAATGAAAAACTGTTTTTT.

The rearrangement joins TRBV13 to TRBJ2-3; D not certain. V was clipped by 4 bases and J by 6 bases, with 11 bases between them. CDR1 and CDR2 (germline): PRHDT, FYEKMQ (reference sequence). This CDR3 contains 13 residues. The DNA for the CDR3 is TGTGCCAGCAGCTCCAACGGCAGGGATACGCAGTATTTT. It specifies CASSSNGRDTQYF.

The V and J genes are TRBV9 and TRBJ2-3; 7 nucleotides line up with TRBD1. The CDR3 extends over 14 amino acids. J lost 6 bases, V lost 2 bases, and 6 bases had no gene match. CDR1 is SGDLS and CDR2 is YYNGEE in the germline V gene. The CDR3 loop reads CASSVFDRVDTQYF. The CDR3 region has the DNA TGTGCCAGCAGCGTTTTCGACAGGGTTGATACGCAGTATTTT.

The rearrangement links TRBV27 to TRBJ1-1; the D is unclear. Deletions cut 4 bases from V and 5 bases from J, with 14 bases between. Germline V CDR1 and CDR2: MNHEY, SMNVEV (reference sequence). The CDR3 totals 14 residues. The CDR3 DNA reads as TGTGCCAGCAGTTCAGTTCGCGGTCGAACTGAAGCTTTCTTT. Its translation is CASSSVRGRTEAFF.

The V gene is TRBV4-2, the J gene TRBJ1-4, with 7 bases aligning to TRBD1. Looked up from germline, CDR1 is LGHNA and CDR2 is YNFKEQ. There are 14 residues in the CDR3. J lost 5 bases, V lost 2 bases, and 2 bases had no gene match. This CDR3 reads CASSQPRGNEKLFF. In DNA form, the CDR3 reads TGTGCCAGCAGCCAACCCAGGGGGAATGAAAAACTGTTTTTT.

The chain is built from TRBV28 and TRBJ2-7; D is ambiguous. This CDR3 spans 14 amino acids. V lost 9 bases and J lost 2, with 17 bases in between. CDR1 and CDR2 from the germline V gene are MDHEN and SYDVKM. The DNA of the CDR3 is TGTGCCAGTAAGCGAATAGACCGTCCCTACGAGCAGTACTTC. It encodes CASKRIDRPYEQYF. Combining the CDR3 with reference TRBV28 and TRBJ2-7 gives the whole variable domain DVKVTQSSRYLVKRTGEKVFLECVQDMDHENMFWYRQDPGLGLRLIYFSYDVKMKEKGDIPEGYSVSREKKERFSLILESASTNQTSMYLCASKRIDRPYEQYFGPGTRLTVT.

This clone was picked up one time. The chain combines TRBV14 with TRBJ1-3; D gene unclear. Germline V gene data show CDR1 as SGHDN and CDR2 as FVKESK. The CDR3 contains 16 residues. V shed 0 bases and J shed 4 bases, with 13 bases lying between them. DNA for the CDR3: TGTGCCAGCAGCCAAGATGCGGGGTCGGCGGGAAACACCATATATTTT. Translation gives CASSQDAGSAGNTIYF. The full variable domain, with the rest looked up from reference TRBV14 and TRBJ1-3, is EAGVTQFPSHSVIEKGQTVTLRCDPISGHDNLYWYRRVMGKEIKFLLHFVKESKQDESGMPNNRFLAERTGGTYSTLKVQPAELEDSGVYFCASSQDAGSAGNTIYFGEGSWLTVV.

This chain connects TRBV27 to TRBJ2-5; D is possibly TRBD2 (6 bases). Germline V gene sequence: CDR1 MNHEY, CDR2 SMNVEV (reference sequence). The CDR3 runs to 13 residues. V was clipped by 3 bases and J by 2 bases, with 7 bases between them. The CDR3 DNA reads as TGTGCCAGCAGTTTTGGGGGGCAAGAGACCCAGTACTTC. This encodes CASSFGGQETQYF.

CDR3 residues: CASSNSKTLSYTGELFF. CDR3 DNA: TGTGCCAGTTCCAACTCCAAGACTTTGAGCTACACCGGGGAGCTGTTTTTT. The chain has TRBV19 and TRBJ2-2; D uncertain. The CDR3 is 17 residues long. Germline V gene sequence: CDR1 LNHDA, CDR2 SQIVND (reference sequence). Trimming left V 8 bases short and J 3 bases short, with 22 bases between. Full variable domain (rest looked up from reference TRBV19 and TRBJ2-2): DGGITQSPKYLFRKEGQNVTLSCEQNLNHDAMYWYRQDPGQGLRLIYYSQIVNDFQKGDIAEGYSVSREKKESFPLTVTSAQKNPTAFYLCASSNSKTLSYTGELFFGEGSRLTVL.

The chain has TRBV11-2 and TRBJ1-1, with unresolved D. The CDR3 length is 12 residues. Germline CDR1 SGHAT, CDR2 FQNNGV. V was cut by 1 base and J by 5 bases, with 5 bases left in between. This chain's CDR3 is CASSLGETEAFF. CDR3 nucleotides: TGTGCCAGCAGCTTAGGAGAGACTGAAGCTTTCTTT.

A single count supports this clone. The rearrangement links TRBV27 to TRBJ1-1, with D uncertain. The CDR3 contains 14 residues. Germline lookup yields CDR1 MNHEY and CDR2 SMNVEV (reference sequence). V lost 6 bases to trimming and J lost 1 base, with 12 bases between them. CDR3 sequence reads: CASREWLGNTEAFF. The CDR3 coding sequence is TGTGCCAGCAGGGAGTGGTTGGGGAACACTGAAGCTTTCTTT.